This entry features one T cell receptor (beta chain) sequence. This specimen comes from a study of blood T cell repertoires in COVID-19. For the study at large: Italy, Spain and the United States were the sources of the convalescent and acute COVID-19 samples.

Patients of the Seattle cohort, enrolled during active infection, were followed longitudinally. The repertoire was sequenced with immunoSEQ multiplex PCR; TCRdb's copy has only in-frame clones and lacks some. This table holds about half a million clones, about 91% found once. V was pared by 4 bases and J by 8 bases, with 12 bases between. The CDR3 totals 13 residues. In germline, CDR1 is SNHLY, CDR2 FYNNEI. Sequencing was performed on peripheral blood. The sequence was collected from a young man with COVID-19, enrolled during active disease. The chain employs TRBV2 and TRBJ2-1, with D perhaps TRBD1 (5 bases). The CDR3 nucleotides are TGTGCCAGCAGTGTAGACAGATTGGATGAGCAGTTCTTC. Translation gives CASSVDRLDEQFF.